The 19 T cell receptor beta chains given below trace back to one sample, sequenced in a study of beta chain features in type 1 diabetes. Every bit of the isolated RNA underwent reverse transcription, so sequencing read expressed TCRB transcripts. TCRdb's table, derived via immunoSEQ multiplex PCR, lists solely in-frame clones and lacks some. This sample carries under 200,000 clones, over 7.5% of them seen once, and the ten largest clones take 0.65%. Sequenced sample: central memory CD4+ T cells from blood. The receptors were sampled from a young man in good health.

This clone has more than one count but fewer than ten. The chain links TRBV30 to TRBJ2-1; 10 nucleotides agree with TRBD2. The CDR3 consists of 15 residues. The J segment lost 8 bases and the V segment lost 5 bases, leaving 12 bases of the junction unmatched. Germline-derived CDR1 and CDR2 are GTSNPN and SVGIG (reference sequence). In DNA form, the CDR3 reads TGTGCCTGGGGGGGGCTAGGACTAGCGGCCGATGAGCAGTTCTTC. As protein: CAWGGLGLAADEQFF.

The chain joins TRBV7-2 to TRBJ2-5; D remains ambiguous. Trimming removed 7 bases at V and 4 bases at J, with 13 bases between. This CDR3 has 13 amino acids. Germline V gives CDR1 SGHTA, CDR2 FQGNSA. CDR3 region: CASTAQTRETQYF. The CDR3 DNA reads as TGTGCCAGCACCGCGCAAACTCGAGAGACCCAGTACTTC.

This sequence joins TRBV6-5 and TRBJ2-7; D perhaps matches TRBD1 (6 bases). V was pared by 5 bases and J by 6 bases, with 11 bases between. The V gene's germline CDR1 is MNHEY and CDR2 SVGAGI. This CDR3 region has 12 residues. CDR3 amino acids: CASSRGHGEQYF. CDR3 in DNA: TGTGCCAGCAGTAGGGGACATGGCGAGCAGTACTTC.

This clone occurred a few times. The V call is TRBV10-3, the J call TRBJ2-1; 15 bases are a match to TRBD2. Trimming removed 5 bases from V and 10 bases from J; junction bases left unmatched: 3. This CDR3 has 14 residues. Germline V CDR1 and CDR2: ENHRY, SYGVKD. In DNA form, the CDR3 reads TGTGCCATCAGTAAGGGACTAGCGGGGGGAGAGCAGTTCTTC. Protein: CAISKGLAGGEQFF.

The chain links TRBV7-8 to TRBJ1-5; D perhaps matches TRBD1 (6 bases). The CDR3 length is 14 residues. Germline CDR1 reads SGHVS; CDR2 reads FQNEAQ. Between the trimmed V and J ends, which lost 5 bases and 8 bases, there was a span of 16 bases. CDR3 sequence: CASSRTGSGEPQHF. DNA for the CDR3: TGTGCCAGCAGCCGCACAGGGAGCGGGGAGCCCCAGCATTTT. The whole variable domain, remainder taken from reference TRBV7-8 and TRBJ1-5, is GAGVSQSPRYKVAKRGQDVALRCDPISGHVSLFWYQQALGQGPEFLTYFQNEAQLDKSGLPSDRFFAERPEGSVSTLKIQRTQQEDSAVYLCASSRTGSGEPQHFGDGTRLSIL.

This clone has ten or more counts. The rearrangement links TRBV29-1 to TRBJ2-7, with D possibly TRBD2 on 6 matching bases. V was shortened by 6 bases and J by 0 bases, with 18 bases between the two germline ends. Germline V gene lookup returns CDR1 SQVTM and CDR2 ANQGSEA. The CDR3 extends over 15 amino acids. CDR3 in amino acids: CSVDGGEGSSYEQYF. The CDR3 DNA follows: TGCAGCGTCGACGGGGGAGAGGGGAGCTCCTACGAGCAGTACTTC.

This clone has only a few counts. The chain is built from TRBV13 and TRBJ1-2; 7 nucleotides agree with TRBD1. This CDR3 has 14 residues. V lost 3 bases and J lost 5; bases outside the gene matches: 6. CDR1 is PRHDT, CDR2 FYEKMQ, per germline (reference sequence). CDR3: CASSFGTVAYGYTF. The CDR3 bases are TGTGCCAGCAGCTTCGGGACAGTCGCGTATGGCTACACCTTC.

This clone has at least ten counts. This chain connects TRBV2 to TRBJ1-5, with 9 nucleotides matching TRBD1. This CDR3 spans 15 amino acids. Germline-derived CDR1 and CDR2 are SNHLY and FYNNEI. V gave up 6 bases and J gave up 6 bases; unmatched junction bases: 9. CDR3 amino acids: CASRPELDRGQPQHF. CDR3 DNA sequence: TGTGCCAGCAGACCGGAGCTGGACAGGGGTCAGCCCCAGCATTTT.

A few counts support this clone. DNA of the CDR3: TGTGCCAGCAGCTTACCAACCCGGGACAGGAATTCACCCCTCCACTTT. Its protein is CASSLPTRDRNSPLHF. The chain combines TRBV5-8 with TRBJ1-6, with 8 bases aligning to TRBD1. V lost 2 bases and J lost 7; bases outside the gene matches: 8. Germline CDR1 SGHTS, CDR2 YDEGEE. The CDR3 runs 16 residues.

On this clone: Other DNA variants within this sample encode the same CDR3. The chain is built from TRBV5-6 and TRBJ2-7, with 8 bases that match TRBD1. J was trimmed by 2 bases and V by 4 bases; bases with no gene match: 2. This CDR3 has 13 amino acids. CDR1 is SGHDT, CDR2 YYEEEE, per germline. The CDR3 loop is CASSLDRAYEQYF. CDR3 in DNA: TGTGCCAGCAGCCTGGACAGGGCCTACGAGCAGTACTTC.

This clone turned up a few times. V usage is TRBV9 and J usage is TRBJ2-2; TRBD2 aligns across 7 bases. The CDR3 length is 15 residues. V shed 3 bases, J shed 4 bases, and the junction held 6 bases outside the gene matches. The germline CDR1 and CDR2 sequences are SGDLS and YYNGEE. The CDR3 protein is CASSELATVTGELFF. Written as DNA, the CDR3 is TGTGCCAGCAGCGAACTAGCGACGGTCACCGGGGAGCTGTTTTTT.

The chain employs TRBV7-2 and TRBJ1-1, with 9 bases lining up with TRBD1. The germline CDR1 and CDR2 sequences are SGHTA and FQGNSA. The CDR3 runs to 15 residues. Germline trimming cut 5 bases from V and 1 base from J; bases unmatched to any gene: 5. CDR3 DNA: TGTGCCAGCAGCCCTGGGACAGGGAGGAACACTGAAGCTTTCTTT. Residues: CASSPGTGRNTEAFF.

The chain links TRBV5-1 to TRBJ2-5; a weak D match, TRBD1 (5 bases). Germline lookup yields CDR1 SGHRS and CDR2 YFSETQ. The CDR3 contains 14 residues. Trimming removed 0 bases at V and 3 bases at J, with 9 bases between. The chain's CDR3 is CASSLGTTKETQYF. The CDR3 DNA sequence: TGCGCCAGCAGCTTGGGGACAACAAAAGAGACCCAGTACTTC. The full variable domain, in which reference TRBV5-1 and TRBJ2-5 provide the parts outside the CDR3, is KAGVTQTPRYLIKTRGQQVTLSCSPISGHRSVSWYQQTPGQGLQFLFEYFSETQRNKGNFPGRFSGRQFSNSRSEMNVSTLELGDSALYLCASSLGTTKETQYFGPGTRLLVL.

The chain links TRBV30 to TRBJ2-1; 10 bases are shared with TRBD2. Germline assignment: CDR1 GTSNPN and CDR2 SVGIG (reference sequence). The CDR3 runs to 13 residues. Trimming removed 8 bases from V and 8 bases from J; junction bases left unmatched: 9. The CDR3 DNA is TGTGCCGGGGCTAGCGGGAGAAGGGATGAGCAGTTCTTC. As protein: CAGASGRRDEQFF. The entire variable domain, with the rest obtained from reference TRBV30 and TRBJ2-1, is as follows: SQTIHQWPATLVQPVGSPLSLECTVEGTSNPNLYWYRQAAGRGLQLLFYSVGIGQISSEVPQNLSASRPQDRQFILSSKKLLLSDSGFYLCAGASGRRDEQFFGPGTRLTVL.

The chain links TRBV11-2 to TRBJ2-5; 7 nucleotides agree with TRBD2. Germline assignment: CDR1 SGHAT and CDR2 FQNNGV. The CDR3 is made up of 14 amino acids. Trimming removed 5 bases from V and 2 bases from J; junction bases left unmatched: 5. CDR3 DNA sequence: TGTGCCAGCAGCCCAACTAGCGTGCAAGAGACCCAGTACTTC. Translated: CASSPTSVQETQYF.

The J gene is TRBJ1-1, the V gene TRBV5-1; no clear D. V was trimmed by 4 bases and J by 5 bases, leaving 9 bases between them. This CDR3 comprises 12 residues. Germline CDR1 SGHRS, CDR2 YFSETQ. In DNA form, the CDR3 reads TGCGCCAGCAGCCGGGAAGGGACTGAAGCTTTCTTT. This translates into CASSREGTEAFF.

This clone came up many times. The V and J genes are TRBV29-1 and TRBJ2-5; D is possibly TRBD2 (5 bases). The V end lost 3 bases, the J end lost 4 bases, and 6 bases lay between the germline ends. This CDR3 region has 11 residues. From germline, CDR1 is SQVTM and CDR2 ANQGSEA. The CDR3 nucleotides read TGCAGCGTTGAGAGCGGAGAGACCCAGTACTTC. Translated: CSVESGETQYF.

This clone was seen at least ten times. Within the sample, other DNA sequences also encode this same CDR3. V and J are TRBV18 and TRBJ1-2; 7 positions match TRBD1. Trimming at V came to 3 bases and at J to 3 bases, leaving 1 base not matched to a gene. Germline V CDR1 and CDR2: KGHSH, LQKENI. The CDR3 loop spans 13 amino acids. In DNA form, the CDR3 reads TGTGCCAGCTCACCTACAGGGGACTATGGCTACACCTTC. The encoded protein is CASSPTGDYGYTF.

Here the CDR3 DNA reads TGTGCCAGCAGAGACGGGACTAGCGGGGTTGAGACCCAGTACTTC. This translates into CASRDGTSGVETQYF. The chain has TRBV2 and TRBJ2-5, with 13 positions matching TRBD2. V lost 6 bases and J lost 5; bases outside the gene matches: 6. CDR1 and CDR2 from the germline V gene are SNHLY and FYNNEI. This CDR3 has 15 amino acids. The variable domain in full, completed from reference TRBV2 and TRBJ2-5, reads EPEVTQTPSHQVTQMGQEVILRCVPISNHLYFYWYRQILGQKVEFLVSFYNNEISEKSEIFDDQFSVERPDGSNFTLKIRSTKLEDSAMYFCASRDGTSGVETQYFGPGTRLLVL.